Listed below are T cell receptor beta chains from one sample, sequenced in a study of control samples from healthy donors and cancer patients. The assay was immunoSEQ multiplex PCR, and TCRdb's table has in-frame clones only and misses some. The sample includes about 130,000 clones, 75% to 95% seen only once; the top ten take roughly 7.8%. Material for sequencing was blood. The source is a man younger than 35 in good health. Both conserved end residues are part of each CDR3. Each record gives: D gene, CDR3 length, J gene, clone size, V gene, CDR3 protein, CDR3 DNA. A D gene is named only where the DNA matches it firmly. Not all rows give a size; the values are once, few, many and, for expanded clones, a class.

D: .; length: 14; J: TRBJ1-5; size: .; V: TRBV7-9; CDR3: CASSVGGYNQPQHF; DNA: TGTGCCAGCAGCGTAGGGGGGTACAATCAGCCCCAGCATTTT
D: TRBD1; length: 12; J: TRBJ1-5; size: .; V: TRBV6-6; CDR3: CATTGGGQPQHF; DNA: TGTGCCACCACAGGGGGGGGACAGCCCCAGCATTTT
D: .; length: 17; J: TRBJ1-5; size: once; V: TRBV7-9; CDR3: CASSASQNTYSNQPQHF; DNA: TGTGCCAGCAGCGCCAGTCAAAACACTTATAGCAATCAGCCCCAGCATTTT
D: TRBD2; length: 15; J: TRBJ2-5; size: .; V: TRBV30; CDR3: CAWSLGLAGQETQYF; DNA: TGTGCCTGGAGTCTGGGACTAGCGGGCCAAGAGACCCAGTACTTC
D: .; length: 13; J: TRBJ1-5; size: .; V: TRBV12-3/TRBV12-4; CDR3: CASSLKGNQPQHF; DNA: TGTGCCAGCAGTTTAAAGGGCAATCAGCCCCAGCATTTT
D: TRBD1; length: 14; J: TRBJ2-7; size: few; V: TRBV6-7; CDR3: CASNGTELRYEQYF; DNA: TGTGCCAGCAACGGGACAGAACTTCGCTACGAGCAGTACTTC
D: TRBD1; length: 13; J: TRBJ2-5; size: .; V: TRBV5-1; CDR3: CASSWGQEETQYF; DNA: TGCGCCAGCAGCTGGGGACAGGAAGAGACCCAGTACTTC
D: .; length: 15; J: TRBJ1-3; size: once; V: TRBV6-5; CDR3: CASSYSNAEGNTIYF; DNA: TGTGCCAGCAGTTACTCGAACGCAGAAGGAAACACCATATATTTT
D: .; length: 12; J: TRBJ2-7; size: .; V: TRBV30; CDR3: CAWSLSAYEQYF; DNA: TGTGCCTGGAGCTTATCAGCCTACGAGCAGTACTTC
D: .; length: 15; J: TRBJ2-3; size: once; V: TRBV2; CDR3: CASGSPWTTTDTQYF; DNA: TGTGCCAGCGGGTCGCCCTGGACAACCACAGATACGCAGTATTTT
D: TRBD1; length: 15; J: TRBJ2-7; size: .; V: TRBV7-6; CDR3: CASSQGEQAIYEQYF; DNA: TGTGCCAGCAGCCAGGGGGAACAGGCTATATACGAGCAGTACTTC
D: TRBD2; length: 14; J: TRBJ2-1; size: .; V: TRBV30; CDR3: CAWGTSGGGNEQFF; DNA: TGTGCCTGGGGGACTAGCGGGGGGGGGAATGAGCAGTTCTTC
D: .; length: 13; J: TRBJ1-2; size: .; V: TRBV5-1; CDR3: CASTLEGNGGYTF; DNA: TGCGCCAGCACCCTGGAGGGTAACGGAGGCTACACCTTC
D: .; length: 15; J: TRBJ2-3; size: .; V: TRBV18; CDR3: CASSPAGRETDTQYF; DNA: TGTGCCAGCTCACCGGCGGGGCGAGAAACAGATACGCAGTATTTT
D: TRBD1; length: 14; J: TRBJ1-4; size: .; V: TRBV6-5; CDR3: CASNVGQGNEKLFF; DNA: TGTGCCAGCAATGTCGGACAGGGTAATGAAAAACTGTTTTTT
D: .; length: 15; J: TRBJ1-1; size: once; V: TRBV6-5; CDR3: CASSYLGTLNTEAFF; DNA: TGTGCCAGCAGTTACCTGGGAACCCTGAACACTGAAGCTTTCTTT
D: .; length: 13; J: TRBJ2-7; size: .; V: TRBV10-3; CDR3: CAISDGGSYEQYF; DNA: TGTGCCATCAGTGATGGGGGCTCCTACGAGCAGTACTTC
D: .; length: 17; J: TRBJ2-1; size: .; V: TRBV7-8; CDR3: CASSPLRGGLINNEQFF; DNA: TGTGCCAGCAGCCCCCTTAGGGGGGGGTTAATCAACAATGAGCAGTTCTTC
D: TRBD1; length: 12; J: TRBJ1-2; size: .; V: TRBV7-9; CDR3: CASSLTGESYTF; DNA: TGTGCCAGCAGCCTCACAGGGGAAAGCTACACCTTC
D: .; length: 15; J: TRBJ1-3; size: .; V: TRBV10-3; CDR3: CAISARSDSGNAIYF; DNA: TGTGCCATCAGTGCTCGGAGTGACTCTGGAAACGCCATATATTTT
D: .; length: 14; J: TRBJ1-5; size: .; V: TRBV2; CDR3: CASSERTEDQPQHF; DNA: TGTGCCAGCAGTGAGAGGACAGAGGATCAGCCCCAGCATTTT
D: .; length: 14; J: TRBJ1-5; size: .; V: TRBV4-1; CDR3: CASSVQGFSQPQHF; DNA: TGCGCCAGCAGCGTACAGGGCTTCAGTCAGCCCCAGCATTTT
D: .; length: 14; J: TRBJ1-6; size: .; V: TRBV3-1/TRBV3-2; CDR3: CASSRRRYNSPLHF; DNA: TGTGCCAGCAGCCGCAGGAGGTATAATTCACCCCTCCACTTT
D: .; length: 12; J: TRBJ2-7; size: .; V: TRBV29-1; CDR3: CSVYQGTYEQYF; DNA: TGCAGCGTTTATCAGGGGACGTACGAGCAGTACTTC